The TCR beta chain under discussion was sequenced for a study of blood T cells in healthy people across ages. Study-wide findings and caveats: Unsorted PBMCs ruled out conclusive naive versus antigen-experienced comparison. Across the age range, TCR beta diversity per million T cells fell in a roughly linear way.

The CDR3 spans 14 residues. Total RNA, at least 6 micrograms per sample, was extracted from PBMCs. Combining a sample-barcoded 5' primer with a J-beta primer mix, a second PCR ran for roughly 7 to 12 cycles. TCRdb itself ran the 5' RACE reads through MiXCR, one entry per CDR3 protein. The sample records hundreds of thousands of distinct CDR3 sequences, 40% to 45% being singletons. As to this clonotype: The antigen remains undetermined. A much bigger clone sits one base away, suggesting this may be a read error.

The sequence was collected from a woman aged 55-69 years in good health. V and J are TRBV12-3 or TRBV12-4 and TRBJ2-6; D ambiguous. The specimen was blood. The CDR3 sequence is CASGRFSGTNVLTF. CDR3 sequence (DNA): TGTGCCAGCGGCAGGTTCTCTGGGACCAACGTCCTGACTTTC.